This T cell receptor beta chain is from a study of cytomegalovirus exposure and HLA in healthy donors. Findings and limits, study-wide: Per published reports, the classifier diagnosed cytomegalovirus status with high specificity and sensitivity.

V shed 2 bases and J 2 bases; nucleotides not matched to a gene: 9. Germline CDR1 LGHNA, CDR2 YSLEER. The CDR3 sequence is 16 residues long. As for this clone: Its antigen is as yet unknown.

Data came from immunoSEQ multiplex PCR; TCRdb stores just in-frame clones and leaves some out. In the table there are fewer than 350,000 clones, approximately 90% of which are singletons. The clonotype was recovered from a woman younger than 30 in good health and CMV-seronegative. The sample comprised PBMCs. V usage is TRBV4-3 and J usage is TRBJ2-7; 7 bases match TRBD2. The CDR3 sequence is CASSQSQRGPAYEQYF. Here the CDR3 DNA reads TGCGCCAGCAGCCAAAGCCAGCGGGGACCCGCCTACGAGCAGTACTTC.